One and the same sample provided the 9 T cell receptor beta chains below, sequenced in a study of blood T cells in healthy people across ages. A J-beta primer mix and a sample-barcoded 5' primer were used in a second PCR of about 7 to 12 cycles. One entry per CDR3 protein results from TCRdb running MiXCR on the 5' RACE reads. The sample lists 1.5 million to 2 million distinct CDR3 sequences; around 50% were seen once. Sequencing input: blood. Every receptor here comes from a woman in her thirties or forties in good health.

The chain carries TRBV5-1 and TRBJ2-7; 12 bases align to TRBD1. V was pared by 3 bases and J by 5 bases, with 9 bases of the junction left unmatched. The CDR3 spans 16 residues. Per the germline V gene, CDR1 is SGHRS and CDR2 is YFSETQ. The CDR3 region is CASSSARDRGLHEQYF. The CDR3 nucleotides read TGCGCCAGCAGCTCCGCCCGGGACAGGGGGCTACACGAGCAGTACTTC.

The gene calls are TRBV2 and TRBJ1-5; no firm D call. Germline CDR1 is SNHLY and CDR2 is FYNNEI. V was pared by 6 bases and J by 7 bases, with 10 bases between. The CDR3 is 12 residues long. CDR3 sequence reads: CASSGTVQPQHF. In DNA, the CDR3 is TGTGCCAGCAGCGGTACGGTGCAGCCCCAGCATTTT.

V usage is TRBV12-3 or TRBV12-4 and J usage is TRBJ2-7; no clear D. The CDR3 totals 16 residues. V lost 6 bases and J 0 bases, leaving 18 bases between the germline ends. CDR3 protein: CASRPSAGTSSYEQYF. Written as DNA, the CDR3 is TGTGCCAGCAGACCCTCGGCAGGCACGAGCTCCTACGAGCAGTACTTC.

This clonotype was recorded a few times. The rearrangement links TRBV6-2 or TRBV6-3 to TRBJ2-3, with D tentatively TRBD1 (5 bases). Germline assignment: CDR1 MNHEY and CDR2 SVGEGT. V was trimmed by 6 bases and J by 1 base, leaving 17 bases between them. The CDR3 is 16 amino acids. The CDR3 nucleotides are TGTGCCAGCAGAACTGACAGACAACTCGGCACAGATACGCAGTATTTT. Amino acids: CASRTDRQLGTDTQYF.

Points on this clonotype: The junction shows a germline mismatch at one end, possibly a read error. CDR3 region: CTSSHRATGANVLTF. The CDR3 DNA sequence: TGTACCAGCAGCCACAGAGCGACTGGGGCCAACGTCCTGACTTTC. The chain uses TRBV12-3 or TRBV12-4 and TRBJ2-6; D unresolved. CDR3 size: 15 residues.

The chain couples TRBV11-1 to TRBJ2-1, with 8 nucleotides matching TRBD2. CDR1 and CDR2 from the germline V gene are SGHAT and FQDESV (reference sequence). V trimming: 7 bases; J trimming: 7 bases; junction bases outside the gene matches: 12. The CDR3 sequence is 15 residues long. CDR3 DNA: TGTGCCAGCACCCGGGGGGGGGACGGGGTTAATGAGCAGTTCTTC. Its translation: CASTRGGDGVNEQFF.

The CDR3 DNA follows: TGTGCCAGCAGTGAATCAAAGGGGTACAATGAGCAGTTCTTC. Translating gives CASSESKGYNEQFF. J is TRBJ2-1 and V is TRBV25-1, with a possible D match to TRBD1 (5 bases). CDR1 and CDR2 (germline): MGHDK, SYGVNS. V was cut by 1 base and J by 4 bases, with 8 bases left in between. The CDR3 extends over 14 amino acids.

The gene calls are TRBV12-3 or TRBV12-4 and TRBJ1-5, with 7 nucleotides matching TRBD1. Trimming removed 5 bases from V and 1 base from J; junction bases left unmatched: 8. The CDR3 consists of 16 residues. The CDR3 nucleotides read TGTGCCAGCAGTCGTCAGGGGGTAGTCAGCAATCAGCCCCAGCATTTT. Translating it yields CASSRQGVVSNQPQHF.

A few counts support this clonotype. The V gene is TRBV5-1, the J gene TRBJ2-3; D is uncertain. Germline CDR1 SGHRS, CDR2 YFSETQ. The V end was cut by 0 bases, the J end by 3 bases, with 11 bases between. This CDR3 contains 15 residues. The CDR3 loop reads CASSLVISATDTQYF. As DNA, the CDR3 is TGCGCCAGCAGCTTGGTTATATCCGCTACAGATACGCAGTATTTT.